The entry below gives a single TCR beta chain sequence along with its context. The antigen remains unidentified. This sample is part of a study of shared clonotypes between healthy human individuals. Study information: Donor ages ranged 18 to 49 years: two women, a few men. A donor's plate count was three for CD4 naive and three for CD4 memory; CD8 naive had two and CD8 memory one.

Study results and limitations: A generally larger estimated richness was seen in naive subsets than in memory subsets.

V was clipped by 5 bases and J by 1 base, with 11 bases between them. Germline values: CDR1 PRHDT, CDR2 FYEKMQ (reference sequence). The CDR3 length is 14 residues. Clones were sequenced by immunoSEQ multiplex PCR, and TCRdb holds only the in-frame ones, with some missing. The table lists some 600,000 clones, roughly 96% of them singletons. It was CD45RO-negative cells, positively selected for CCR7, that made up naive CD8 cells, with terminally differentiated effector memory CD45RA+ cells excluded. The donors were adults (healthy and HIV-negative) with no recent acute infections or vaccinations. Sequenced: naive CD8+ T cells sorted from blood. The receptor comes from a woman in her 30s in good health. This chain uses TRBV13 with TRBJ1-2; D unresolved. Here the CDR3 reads CASSPQTINYGYTF. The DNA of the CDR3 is TGTGCCAGCAGCCCCCAAACGATTAACTATGGCTACACCTTC.